These 25 T cell receptor beta chains were all obtained from the same sample, sequenced in a study of memory CD4+ T cells and cytomegalovirus serostatus. The sort gate was single viable CD3+CD4+CD8-CD45RO+ cells for memory CD4+ T cells. The protocol was immunoSEQ multiplex PCR, while the TCRdb copy is restricted to in-frame clones and leaves out a portion. The sample contains 46,000 or so clones, about 73% of which appear only once. Sequencing was performed on memory CD4+ T cells from blood. These receptors were collected from an adult in good health and CMV-seronegative.

The chain couples TRBV28 to TRBJ2-7; 7 bases are a match to TRBD1. Per the germline V gene, CDR1 is MDHEN and CDR2 is SYDVKM. J lost 3 bases, V lost 3 bases, and 11 bases had no gene match. The CDR3 has 16 residues. Here the CDR3 DNA reads TGTGCCAGCAGTTTCTTAACAGGGGCCAATTACTACGAGCAGTACTTC. Its protein is CASSFLTGANYYEQYF.

The J gene is TRBJ1-1, the V gene TRBV19; D not certain. Deletions cut 5 bases from V and 1 base from J, with 17 bases between. The CDR3 covers 16 residues. Germline V lookup: CDR1 LNHDA, CDR2 SQIVND (reference sequence). Here the CDR3 DNA reads TGTGCCAGTAGTGACCCGAACAGCGACCCGAACACTGAAGCTTTCTTT. This translates into CASSDPNSDPNTEAFF.

The chain uses TRBV6-6 and TRBJ2-2, with D hard to call. Germline V gene sequence: CDR1 MNHNY, CDR2 SVGAGI (reference sequence). The CDR3 has 15 residues. V lost 7 bases to trimming and J lost 1 base, with 13 bases between them. The CDR3 sequence: CASISGRLNTGELFF. DNA of the CDR3: TGTGCCAGCATCTCGGGCCGGCTGAACACCGGGGAGCTGTTTTTT.

A word on this clone: A junction end diverges from the germline sequence, so it may reflect a read error. CDR3 DNA sequence: TGCAGCGCCACCCGGGACAGGGCTCTATACGCCTTC. Residues: CSATRDRALYAF. The gene calls are TRBV29-1 and TRBJ1-2, with 9 positions matching TRBD1. The CDR3 runs 12 residues. Germline assignment: CDR1 SQVTM and CDR2 ANQGSEA.

This sequence joins TRBV28 and TRBJ2-5; D uncertain. This CDR3 comprises 15 residues. The V gene's germline CDR1 is MDHEN and CDR2 SYDVKM. V was clipped by 6 bases and J by 0 bases, with 14 bases between them. CDR3 in DNA: TGTGCCAGCAGCAGGATGCTGGACCACCAAGAGACCCAGTACTTC. As protein: CASSRMLDHQETQYF.

This chain joins TRBV30 and TRBJ1-1; D might be TRBD1 (6 bases). There are 15 residues in the CDR3. V lost 2 bases to trimming and J lost 0 bases, with 13 bases between them. Germline V CDR1 and CDR2: GTSNPN, SVGIG (reference sequence). Here the CDR3 DNA reads TGTGCCTGGAGTAAGTGGGGGGCGATGAACACTGAAGCTTTCTTT. Translation: CAWSKWGAMNTEAFF. The whole variable domain, remainder taken from reference TRBV30 and TRBJ1-1, is SQTIHQWPATLVQPVGSPLSLECTVEGTSNPNLYWYRQAAGRGLQLLFYSVGIGQISSEVPQNLSASRPQDRQFILSSKKLLLSDSGFYLCAWSKWGAMNTEAFFGQGTRLTVV.

This chain uses TRBV6-7 with TRBJ1-6; D is perhaps TRBD1 (6 bases). TRBV6-7 is annotated as an ORF whose role is uncertain. V lost 11 bases, J lost 9 bases, and 14 bases lay in between. The CDR3 runs to 12 residues. This CDR3 reads CAGKGGGSPLHF. For the CDR3, the DNA is TGTGCCGGCAAGGGGGGGGGTTCACCCCTCCACTTT.

The chain joins TRBV4-3 to TRBJ1-2, with 9 bases matching TRBD1. Per germline, CDR1 LGHNA and CDR2 YSLEER. The ends lost 4 bases at V and 4 bases at J; junction bases unmatched: 13. The CDR3 spans 17 residues. The CDR3 sequence: CASSPWGQGRLGYGYTF. As DNA, the CDR3 is TGCGCCAGCAGCCCATGGGGACAGGGCCGTCTTGGCTATGGCTACACCTTC.

This clone has just a few counts. The V and J genes are TRBV6-6 and TRBJ1-1; 8 bases line up with TRBD1. Looked up from germline, CDR1 is MNHNY and CDR2 is SVGAGI (reference sequence). V trimming: 5 bases; J trimming: 11 bases; junction bases outside the gene matches: 7. The CDR3 runs 12 residues. In DNA, the CDR3 is TGTGCCAGCAGTCGCCAGGGGGCGCAGGCTTTCTTT. Residues: CASSRQGAQAFF.

This clone turned up a few times. CDR3 residues: CASSQGGQGAHYEQYF. CDR3 DNA: TGCGCCAGCAGCCAAGGTGGACAGGGGGCCCACTACGAGCAGTACTTC. This chain connects TRBV4-3 to TRBJ2-7; 11 bases align to TRBD1. V was pared by 1 base and J by 3 bases, with 5 bases of the junction left unmatched. CDR1 is LGHNA, CDR2 YSLEER, per germline. The CDR3 has 16 amino acids.

This chain uses TRBV29-1 with TRBJ2-5; 8 bases map to TRBD2. Germline V gene lookup returns CDR1 SQVTM and CDR2 ANQGSEA. J gave up 1 base and V 0 bases, and 10 bases lay outside the gene matches. This CDR3 is built from 17 residues. This CDR3 reads CSVEDPKQAGVQETQYF. The CDR3, as DNA: TGCAGCGTTGAAGATCCTAAACAAGCGGGGGTCCAAGAGACCCAGTACTTC.

This chain links TRBV10-3 with TRBJ1-1; D remains unclear. V was clipped by 2 bases and J by 1 base, with 8 bases between them. Germline loops: CDR1 ENHRY, CDR2 SYGVKD. This CDR3 comprises 14 residues. The chain's CDR3 is CAISEGQKNTEAFF. CDR3 DNA: TGTGCCATCAGTGAGGGTCAGAAGAACACTGAAGCTTTCTTT.

The CDR3: CASSSRRQGATEAFF. The CDR3 bases are TGTGCCAGCTCATCCCGGCGACAGGGGGCGACTGAAGCTTTCTTT. The chain uses TRBV18 and TRBJ1-1; TRBD1 aligns across 10 bases. The CDR3 runs 15 residues. Germline assignment: CDR1 KGHSH and CDR2 LQKENI. Losses at the gene ends were 5 bases for V and 5 bases for J; bases not matched to a gene: 8.

A few counts support this clone. The chain is built from TRBV7-9 and TRBJ2-7, with 7 bases matching TRBD1. Germline V CDR1 and CDR2: SEHNR, FQNEAQ (reference sequence). CDR3 length: 15 amino acids. V shed 4 bases and J 0 bases; nucleotides not matched to a gene: 6. This chain's CDR3 is CASSSLGGVSYEQYF. The CDR3 nucleotides are TGTGCCAGCAGCTCCTTAGGGGGCGTCTCCTACGAGCAGTACTTC.

The chain links TRBV6-6 to TRBJ1-5; D gene uncertain. The germline V and J ends were trimmed by 6 bases and 0 bases, with 12 bases remaining between them. This CDR3 spans 15 amino acids. Per the germline V gene, CDR1 is MNHNY and CDR2 is SVGAGI (reference sequence). CDR3 amino acids: CASSPTYSSNQPQHF. CDR3 sequence (DNA): TGTGCCAGCAGCCCGACATATTCTAGCAATCAGCCCCAGCATTTT.

The chain links TRBV2 to TRBJ1-1; 8 nucleotides match TRBD1. CDR1 and CDR2 from the germline V gene are SNHLY and FYNNEI. V lost 5 bases, J lost 1 base, and 6 bases stayed unmatched. The CDR3 length is 15 residues. The CDR3 loop reads CASSSDRGKNTEAFF. CDR3 sequence (DNA): TGTGCCAGCAGTTCCGACAGGGGAAAGAACACTGAAGCTTTCTTT.

The chain combines TRBV25-1 with TRBJ2-1; 7 bases are shared with TRBD2. This CDR3 is built from 17 residues. From germline, CDR1 is MGHDK and CDR2 SYGVNS. J was trimmed by 7 bases and V by 1 base; bases with no gene match: 13. The CDR3 loop is CASSESLKRGPRNEQFF. The CDR3 DNA is TGTGCCAGCAGTGAATCCCTCAAGCGGGGCCCGAGGAATGAGCAGTTCTTC.

This clone was seen a handful of times. This rearrangement joins TRBV15 to TRBJ2-7; 11 positions agree with TRBD1. The CDR3 sequence is 14 residues long. With 1 base clipped from V and 6 bases from J, the junction kept 2 bases outside the gene matches. Germline CDR1 and CDR2: LNHNV and YYDKDF (reference sequence). CDR3 amino acids: CATSRAGTGGEQYF. In DNA form, the CDR3 reads TGTGCCACCAGCAGAGCCGGGACAGGGGGCGAGCAGTACTTC.

The chain uses TRBV7-8 and TRBJ1-1; D remains ambiguous. The CDR3 is made up of 15 amino acids. V was shortened by 5 bases and J by 3 bases, with 16 bases between the two germline ends. CDR1 is SGHVS, CDR2 FQNEAQ, per germline. The CDR3 region is CASSRLQRTDTEAFF. The CDR3 DNA is TGTGCCAGCAGCCGCCTGCAGCGGACTGACACTGAAGCTTTCTTT.

This chain joins TRBV6-1 and TRBJ1-1; D is unresolved. CDR3 size: 13 residues. In germline, CDR1 is MNHNS, CDR2 SASEGT. Deletions cut 7 bases from V and 2 bases from J, with 11 bases between. CDR3 coding DNA: TGTGCCAGCAATAAATCACCAAACACTGAAGCTTTCTTT. Encoded protein: CASNKSPNTEAFF.

The rearrangement joins TRBV28 to TRBJ1-6, with D uncertain. Per germline, CDR1 MDHEN and CDR2 SYDVKM. This CDR3 comprises 14 residues. V was shortened by 5 bases and J by 4 bases, with 9 bases between the two germline ends. The CDR3 reads CASSETEYNSPLHF. CDR3 nucleotide sequence: TGTGCCAGCAGTGAGACGGAATATAATTCACCCCTCCACTTT.

The chain combines TRBV7-6 with TRBJ2-1; 11 bases map to TRBD2. With V trimmed by 5 bases and J by 12 bases, 12 bases remained unmatched. CDR1 and CDR2 (germline): SGHVS, FNYEAQ. The CDR3 spans 15 residues. The CDR3 sequence is CASSANPSGGTRQFF. The CDR3 DNA follows: TGTGCCAGCAGCGCAAATCCTAGCGGGGGGACAAGGCAGTTCTTC.

The chain uses TRBV6-6 and TRBJ1-2; tentatively, D is TRBD1 (6 bases). The germline V and J ends were trimmed by 6 bases and 8 bases, with 10 bases remaining between them. The CDR3 totals 11 residues. Per germline, CDR1 MNHNY and CDR2 SVGAGI (reference sequence). The CDR3 reads CASRYREGYTF. CDR3 in DNA: TGTGCCAGCAGATACAGGGAGGGCTACACCTTC.

This clone was seen once. The CDR3 loop is CASSLKAGDTGELFF. The DNA for the CDR3 is TGTGCCAGCAGTTTAAAAGCAGGGGACACCGGGGAGCTGTTTTTT. The chain recombines TRBV27 with TRBJ2-2, with a tentative D call TRBD1 (6 bases). The V gene's germline CDR1 is MNHEY and CDR2 SMNVEV (reference sequence). V was clipped by 2 bases and J by 3 bases, with 10 bases between them. The CDR3 covers 15 residues.

This chain connects TRBV7-9 to TRBJ1-4; TRBD1 agrees at 11 bases. This CDR3 has 16 amino acids. Germline V gene data show CDR1 as SEHNR and CDR2 as FQNEAQ (reference sequence). The J segment lost 4 bases and the V segment lost 5 bases, leaving 6 bases of the junction unmatched. CDR3 DNA: TGTGCCAGCAGCACGGGACAGGGGGTATTTAATGAAAAACTGTTTTTT. This encodes CASSTGQGVFNEKLFF.